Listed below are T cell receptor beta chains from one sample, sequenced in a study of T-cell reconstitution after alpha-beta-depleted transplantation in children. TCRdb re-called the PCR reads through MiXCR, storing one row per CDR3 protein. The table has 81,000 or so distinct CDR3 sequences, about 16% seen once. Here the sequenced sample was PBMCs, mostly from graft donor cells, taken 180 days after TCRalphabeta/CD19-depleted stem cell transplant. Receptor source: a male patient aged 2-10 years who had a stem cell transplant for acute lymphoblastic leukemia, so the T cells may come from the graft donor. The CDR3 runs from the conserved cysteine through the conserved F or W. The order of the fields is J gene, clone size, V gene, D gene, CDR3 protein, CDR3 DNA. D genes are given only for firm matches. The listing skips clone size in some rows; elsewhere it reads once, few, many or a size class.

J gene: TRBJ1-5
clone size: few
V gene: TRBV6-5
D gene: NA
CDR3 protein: CASSYRMNRVNNQPQHF
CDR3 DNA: TGTGCCAGCAGTTACAGGATGAACAGGGTTAACAATCAGCCCCAGCATTTT

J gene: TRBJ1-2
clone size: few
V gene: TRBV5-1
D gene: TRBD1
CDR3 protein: CASTWASGTENYGYTF
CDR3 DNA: TGCGCCAGCACGTGGGCCTCCGGGACAGAAAACTATGGCTACACCTTC

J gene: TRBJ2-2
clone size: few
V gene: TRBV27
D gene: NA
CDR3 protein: CASSPSGVTGELFF
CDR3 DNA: TGTGCCAGCAGTCCGTCGGGGGTCACCGGGGAGCTGTTTTTT

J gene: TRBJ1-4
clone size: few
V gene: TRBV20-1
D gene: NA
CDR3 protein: CSARRASGQVDGEKLFF
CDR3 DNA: TGCAGTGCCCGGAGGGCCTCTGGTCAAGTGGATGGTGAAAAACTGTTTTTT

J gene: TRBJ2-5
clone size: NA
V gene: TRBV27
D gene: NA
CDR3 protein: CASGSGSGETQYF
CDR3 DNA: TGTGCCAGCGGATCGGGGTCTGGGGAGACCCAGTACTTC

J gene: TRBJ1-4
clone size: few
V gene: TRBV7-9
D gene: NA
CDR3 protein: CASSFIGLPNEKLFF
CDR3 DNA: TGTGCCAGCAGCTTCATCGGGTTACCTAATGAAAAACTGTTTTTT

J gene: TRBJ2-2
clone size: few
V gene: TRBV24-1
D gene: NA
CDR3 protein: CATSDTRRKDTGELFF
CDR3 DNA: TGTGCCACCAGTGATACCCGCAGGAAGGACACCGGGGAGCTGTTTTTT

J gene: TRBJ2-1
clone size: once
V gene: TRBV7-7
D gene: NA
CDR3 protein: CGSSLNRVSYNEQFF
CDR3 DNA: TGTGGCAGCAGCCTCAACAGGGTCTCCTACAATGAGCAGTTCTTC

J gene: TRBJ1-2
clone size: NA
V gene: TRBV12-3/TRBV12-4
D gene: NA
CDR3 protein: CASSGTGWGDGYTF
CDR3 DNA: TGTGCCAGCAGTGGAACAGGGTGGGGAGATGGCTACACCTTC

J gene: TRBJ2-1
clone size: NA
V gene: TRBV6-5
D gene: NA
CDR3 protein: CASSYSFRPLGNEQFF
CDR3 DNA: TGTGCCAGCAGTTACTCATTTCGACCCCTAGGGAATGAGCAGTTCTTC

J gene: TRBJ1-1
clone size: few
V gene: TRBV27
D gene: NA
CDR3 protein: CASSPLTGMNTEAFF
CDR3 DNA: TGTGCCAGCAGCCCCCTGACAGGCATGAACACTGAAGCTTTCTTT

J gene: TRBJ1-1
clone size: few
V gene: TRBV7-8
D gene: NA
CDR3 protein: CASSASPAGQSGAFF
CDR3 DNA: TGTGCCAGCAGCGCGTCCCCGGCTGGGCAATCCGGGGCTTTCTTT

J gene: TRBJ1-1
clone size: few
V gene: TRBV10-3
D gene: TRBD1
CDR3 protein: CAITPNRDSPEAFF
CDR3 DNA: TGTGCCATCACTCCCAACCGGGACAGCCCTGAAGCTTTCTTT

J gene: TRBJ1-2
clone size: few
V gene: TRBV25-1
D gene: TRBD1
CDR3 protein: CASSRGAGSSGYTF
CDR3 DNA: TGTGCCAGCAGCAGGGGGGCGGGAAGCTCTGGCTACACCTTC

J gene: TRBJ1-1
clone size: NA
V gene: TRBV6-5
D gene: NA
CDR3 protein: CASSYDSALTEAFF
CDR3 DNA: TGTGCCAGCAGTTACGACAGTGCCCTAACCGAAGCTTTCTTT

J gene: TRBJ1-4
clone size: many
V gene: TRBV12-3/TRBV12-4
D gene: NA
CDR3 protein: CASSFGRENEKLFF
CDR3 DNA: TGTGCCAGCAGTTTCGGCAGGGAAAATGAAAAACTGTTTTTT

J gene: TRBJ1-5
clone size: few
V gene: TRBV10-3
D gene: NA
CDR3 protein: CAISESLGNQPQHF
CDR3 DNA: TGTGCCATCAGTGAGTCGTTGGGCAATCAGCCCCAGCATTTT

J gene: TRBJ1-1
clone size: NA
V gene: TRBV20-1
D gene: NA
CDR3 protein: CSARGLTTEAFF
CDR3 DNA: TGCAGTGCTAGAGGTTTGACCACTGAAGCTTTCTTT

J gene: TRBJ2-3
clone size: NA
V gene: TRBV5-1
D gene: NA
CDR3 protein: CASSSLQGSTDTQYF
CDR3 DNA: TGCGCCAGCAGCTCCCTTCAGGGAAGCACAGATACGCAGTATTTT

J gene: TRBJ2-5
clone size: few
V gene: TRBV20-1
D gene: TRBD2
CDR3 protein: CSAMAGDQETQYF
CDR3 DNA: TGCAGTGCTATGGCGGGGGATCAAGAGACCCAGTACTTC

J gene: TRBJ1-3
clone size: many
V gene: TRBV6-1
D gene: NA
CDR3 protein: CASTGTSSSGNTIYF
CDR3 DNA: TGTGCCAGCACGGGGACATCCAGCTCTGGAAACACCATATATTTT

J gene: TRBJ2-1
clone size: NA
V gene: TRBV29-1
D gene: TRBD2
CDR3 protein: CSVEGLAGGPYNEQFF
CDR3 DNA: TGCAGCGTTGAAGGACTAGCGGGGGGACCCTACAATGAGCAGTTCTTC

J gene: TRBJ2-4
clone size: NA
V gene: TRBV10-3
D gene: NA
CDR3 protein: CAISEPDRRAKNIQYF
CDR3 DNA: TGTGCCATCAGTGAGCCTGACAGGCGGGCCAAAAACATTCAGTACTTC

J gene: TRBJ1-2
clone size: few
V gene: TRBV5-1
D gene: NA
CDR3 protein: CASSLARGGYGYTF
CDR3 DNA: TGCGCCAGCAGCCTGGCTCGCGGAGGCTATGGCTACACCTTC

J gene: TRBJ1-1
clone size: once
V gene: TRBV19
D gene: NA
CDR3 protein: CASSFRTGNTEAFF
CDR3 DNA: TGTGCCAGTAGTTTCAGGACCGGGAACACTGAAGCTTTCTTT

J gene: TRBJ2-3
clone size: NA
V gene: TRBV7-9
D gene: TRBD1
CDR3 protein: CTSSFRGRSTDTQYF
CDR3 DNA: TGTACCAGCAGCTTCAGGGGGAGAAGCACAGATACGCAGTATTTT

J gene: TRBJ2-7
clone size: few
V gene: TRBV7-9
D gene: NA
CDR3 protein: CASSLPATGDEQYF
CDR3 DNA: TGTGCCAGCAGCTTACCCGCGACGGGCGACGAGCAGTACTTC

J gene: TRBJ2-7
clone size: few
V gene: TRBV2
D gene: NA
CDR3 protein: CASGTAALLQYF
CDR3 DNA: TGTGCCAGCGGGACCGCCGCCCTCCTACAGTACTTC

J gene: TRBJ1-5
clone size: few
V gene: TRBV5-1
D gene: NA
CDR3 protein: CASSLGGGNQPQHF
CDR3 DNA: TGCGCCAGCAGCTTGGGCGGGGGCAATCAGCCCCAGCATTTT